This T cell receptor (beta chain) was found in a study of cytomegalovirus exposure and HLA in healthy donors (dated 2017 in TCRdb). Some background on the complete study: A later analysis indicated that the 130 or so validation repertoires were generated on the platform also employed for the approximately 690 repertoires of the first cohort. The study aimed to test whether signatures of past pathogen exposure could be identified by cataloging public T cell receptors. In addition to the first cohort of hundreds of subjects, a separate validation cohort of 120 different subjects was used. To predict cytomegalovirus infection status, the study brought together high-throughput TCR immunosequencing, statistical association of individual TCRs with disease status, and machine learning. Study-wide conclusions, independent of this receptor: A later analysis had no HLA typing for the validation cohort, so co-occurrence there was scored across all 110 or so repertoires. Three of the identified cytomegalovirus-associated TCR beta chains were confirmed in vitro to be specific for cytomegalovirus antigens. In a later analysis, TCRs clustered in the first cohort were found to also tend to co-occur in the 120 or so validation repertoires, with 94% of cluster scores above 0. Across donors, most TCR sequences were observed very rarely, whereas some public TCRs were present in many individuals. The authors suggested that the approach could potentially be extended to other disease states and immunological phenotypes. Cytomegalovirus status was reported to be diagnosed by the classifier with high specificity and sensitivity in both the original and validation cohorts. In the study, approximately 160 TCR beta chains were listed as associated with cytomegalovirus.

Concerning this clone itself: Its antigen is unknown. No clone much larger than this one lies a single base away; base qualities are absent.

V is shortened by 1 base, J by 8 bases, and the region joining them spans 12 bases. The CDR3 contains 14 residues, cysteine and phenylalanine counted. Of all the DNA, just the CDR3 is kept, 42 bases in frame from base 1. As encoded in the germline V gene, CDR1 is SGHVS while CDR2 is FNYEAQ. The donors belonged to the validation cohort of about 120 subjects, which was separate from the roughly 700-subject first cohort. Libraries came from the immunoSEQ multiplex PCR assay. In the source study's methods: A statistical classification framework was built to diagnose cytomegalovirus status from the catalog of TCR beta chain sequences. What TCRdb holds here is the immuneACCESS table cut down to in-frame rearrangements. Part of the clones is not present; checked against another copy, under half of the missing clones reflect an unresolved V gene, and the others are unexplained. V, J and clone size derive from that table, while D and trimming were established from the DNA sequence. For this sample the table gives some 240,000 clones, of which approximately 83% were detected only once. 1% to 1.5% of the sample is taken by the ten largest.

The TCR comes from a woman aged 25-40 years in good health and CMV-seropositive. The sequence joins TRBV7-6 to TRBJ2-1, with TRBD1 tentatively as D gene (5 bases match). Specimen: PBMCs. The DNA reads as follows: TGTGCCAGCAGCTTAGTCAAAGGGGTCGATGAGCAGTTCTTC. Its translation is CASSLVKGVDEQFF. Here the CDR3 is joined to the reference TRBV7-6 and TRBJ2-1 genes, and the full variable domain is: GAGVSQSPRYKVTKRGQDVALRCDPISGHVSLYWYRQALGQGPEFLTYFNYEAQQDKSGLPNDRFSAERPEGSISTLTIQRTEQRDSAMYRCASSLVKGVDEQFFGPGTRLTVL.